This is a list of T cell receptor beta chains from one sample in a study of T cells expressing NK-cell markers. TCRdb re-called the 5' RACE reads; every CDR3 protein appears as one record, without DNA. Its table lists 300,000 or so distinct CDR3 sequences. Sequencing input: blood T cells: a sorted CD56 or NKG2C T cell subset, CD4+ or CD8+ T cells, or bulk PBMC T cells (not recorded which). The receptors were sampled from a woman between 18 and 69 years old in good health. CDR3s include the opening cysteine and the closing phenylalanine or tryptophan.

CSARVDGNTEAFF	TRBV20-1	TRBJ1-1
CSAQDLAGRVTDTQYF	TRBV20-1	TRBJ2-3
CASSHLAGGTDTQYF	TRBV3-1	TRBJ2-3
CAGRAGVDEQFF	TRBV2	TRBJ2-1
CASSPRQGPSNQPQHF	TRBV12-3/TRBV12-4	TRBJ1-5
CASSLVAVNTGELFF	TRBV7-2	TRBJ2-2
CASSYIVGRGAFF	TRBV6-5	TRBJ1-1
CASSLGGQGATGELFF	TRBV7-2	TRBJ2-2
CAISPSGTEAFF	TRBV10-3	TRBJ1-1
CASSLAKSVYGYTF	TRBV7-2	TRBJ1-2
CASSETRSKVDTQYF	TRBV7-3	TRBJ2-3
CASSLREAKETQYF	TRBV12-3/TRBV12-4	TRBJ2-5
CASSRQGSDTEAFF	TRBV7-9	TRBJ1-1
CSAQGVQETQYF	TRBV20-1	TRBJ2-5
CASSFTLSPNTGELFF	TRBV12-3/TRBV12-4	TRBJ2-2
CSAAVGVNYGYTF	TRBV20-1	TRBJ1-2